This entry describes one T cell receptor beta chain. As yet, its antigen is unknown. This sample stems from a study of cytomegalovirus exposure and HLA in healthy donors. Study conclusions and caveats: Relative to equally common others, HLA-associated TCR beta chains showed greater clonal expansion in a later analysis. It was likely that a cluster of highly shared sequence variants was a sequencing artifact. Most TCR beta V segments were productive about 87% or about 30% of the time in an earlier analysis.

J gave up 7 bases and V 0 bases, and 4 bases lay outside the gene matches. The CDR3 is 13 residues long. Germline-derived CDR1 and CDR2 are SGHRS and YFSETQ. Nominal health characterized the donors when sampled, though unrecorded immune exposures were likely. The PCR had 60 Vbeta and 13 Jbeta primers. Clones were sequenced by immunoSEQ multiplex PCR, and TCRdb holds only the in-frame ones, with some missing. This repertoire includes about 67,000 clones. The chain joins TRBV5-1 to TRBJ2-7; 7 nucleotides line up with TRBD1. This clonotype originated in a woman in her twenties or thirties in good health and CMV-seronegative. The source material was PBMCs. This CDR3 is CASSLVAGGEQYF. CDR3 coding DNA: TGCGCCAGCAGCTTGGTGGCAGGGGGTGAGCAGTACTTC.